Below are 11 T cell receptor beta chains sequenced from a single sample in a study of post-analysis software for immune sequencing data. Unique-molecular-identifier-tagged TCR beta cDNA libraries were used. TCRdb called the PCR reads again in MiXCR, with one record for every CDR3 protein. This sample has 700,000 to 900,000 distinct CDR3 sequences, with about half found just once. Their recognized antigens are unknown. Study observations and caveats: TRBV segments more frequent in patients than in controls numbered a few and included TRBV5-6, TRBV5-1 and TRBV20-1.

Sequenced input: blood. Receptor source: a girl aged 10 to 17 with multiple sclerosis.

The rearrangement joins TRBV29-1 to TRBJ2-5; D possibly corresponds to TRBD2 (6 bases). Per germline, CDR1 SQVTM and CDR2 ANQGSEA. This CDR3 is 12 amino acids long. Trimming took 8 bases from V and 11 from J, leaving 21 bases between them. CDR3 loop: CSSRDSLGKQYF. CDR3 DNA sequence: TGCAGCTCAAGGGACTCCTTGGGGAAGCAGTACTTC.

The chain employs TRBV29-1 and TRBJ2-7, with D unclear. TRBJ2-5 matches the DNA end more closely, so the J call is doubtful. Germline-derived CDR1 and CDR2 are SQVTM and ANQGSEA. The CDR3 length is 12 residues. CDR3 in DNA: TGCAGCGTTGGGCCCAGCAGGGAGACCCAGTACTTC. Encoded protein: CSVGPSRETQYF.

CDR3 bases: TGTGCCAGCAGCCAAGATAGGGACAGGCCAAACAATGAGCAGTTCTTC. It translates to CASSQDRDRPNNEQFF. The V call is TRBV14, the J call TRBJ2-1, with 8 bases that match TRBD1. V gave up 0 bases and J gave up 5 bases; unmatched junction bases: 6. The CDR3 contains 16 residues. Germline-derived CDR1 and CDR2 are SGHDN and FVKESK.

The J gene is TRBJ2-1, the V gene TRBV6-1; the D gene is possibly TRBD1 (7 bases). The CDR3 is 16 residues long. With 5 bases removed from V and 0 bases from J, the gap between germline ends came to 14 bases. CDR1 is MNHNS, CDR2 SASEGT, per germline. The CDR3 nucleotides read TGTGCCAGCAGTAAAGGCGGGACAGCCTCCTACAATGAGCAGTTCTTC. Encoded protein: CASSKGGTASYNEQFF.

Only a few counts were recorded for this clonotype. This chain joins TRBV27 and TRBJ2-1; 7 bases are shared with TRBD2. After removal of 3 bases from V and 0 bases from J, the junction contained 5 bases not matched to a gene. Germline values: CDR1 MNHEY, CDR2 SMNVEV (reference sequence). The CDR3 contains 16 residues. The CDR3 region has the DNA TGTGCCAGCAGTTTGACTAGCCCGGACTCCTACAATGAGCAGTTCTTC. Residues: CASSLTSPDSYNEQFF.

V usage is TRBV12-3 or TRBV12-4 and J usage is TRBJ2-1, with D possibly matching TRBD2 (6 bases). This CDR3 spans 13 amino acids. Trimming shortened V by 8 bases and J by 4 bases, and 12 bases separated the two germline ends. The CDR3 loop reads CASQGLFYNEQFF. The CDR3 DNA sequence: TGTGCCAGCCAGGGACTGTTTTACAATGAGCAGTTCTTC.

The table lists this clonotype with a few counts. The V gene is TRBV6-1, the J gene TRBJ2-3; 7 bases are shared with TRBD1. CDR1 and CDR2 from the germline V gene are MNHNS and SASEGT. CDR3 length equals 17 residues. V shed 5 bases, J shed 2 bases, and the junction held 13 bases outside the gene matches. The CDR3 region has the DNA TGTGCCAGCAGTAGTTGGGACAGCCTAATCTACACAGATACGCAGTATTTT. It specifies CASSSWDSLIYTDTQYF.

The V call is TRBV12-3 or TRBV12-4, the J call TRBJ2-7; D perhaps matches TRBD1 (6 bases). Trimming cost V 4 bases and J 5 bases, with 9 bases left between them. The CDR3 is 12 amino acids. The CDR3: CASSWTEDEQYF. CDR3 coding DNA: TGTGCCAGCAGTTGGACAGAAGACGAGCAGTACTTC.

The rearrangement uses TRBV5-1 and TRBJ2-1; D possibly uses TRBD1 or TRBD2 (5 bases each). The CDR3 runs 17 residues. Trimming stripped 4 bases from V and 3 bases from J, with 20 bases between. Germline CDR1 reads SGHRS; CDR2 reads YFSETQ. This chain's CDR3 is CASSPADGTPGYNEQFF. The CDR3 DNA sequence: TGCGCCAGCAGCCCGGCTGATGGGACCCCAGGCTACAATGAGCAGTTCTTC. Full variable domain (remainder filled in from reference TRBV5-1 and TRBJ2-1): KAGVTQTPRYLIKTRGQQVTLSCSPISGHRSVSWYQQTPGQGLQFLFEYFSETQRNKGNFPGRFSGRQFSNSRSEMNVSTLELGDSALYLCASSPADGTPGYNEQFFGPGTRLTVL.

The chain combines TRBV6-2 or TRBV6-3 with TRBJ1-2, with 7 bases that match TRBD1. V was pared by 6 bases and J by 6 bases, with 7 bases of the junction left unmatched. The CDR3 has 13 residues. CDR1 is MNHEY and CDR2 is SVGEGT in the germline V gene. The CDR3 DNA is TGTGCCAGCAGAATACAGGGGTCACATGGCTACACCTTC. It specifies CASRIQGSHGYTF.

There are a few counts of this clonotype. CDR3 protein: CSARDAYQLGLASGEQYF. DNA for the CDR3: TGCAGTGCTAGAGACGCCTATCAATTGGGACTAGCGTCGGGAGAGCAGTACTTC. V gene TRBV20-1 combines with J gene TRBJ2-5; TRBD2 matches 10 bases. The junction had 21 bases not matched to a gene; V was cut back by 0 bases and J by 11 bases. The germline CDR1 and CDR2 sequences are DFQATT and SNEGSKA (reference sequence). The length of the CDR3 is 18 residues.